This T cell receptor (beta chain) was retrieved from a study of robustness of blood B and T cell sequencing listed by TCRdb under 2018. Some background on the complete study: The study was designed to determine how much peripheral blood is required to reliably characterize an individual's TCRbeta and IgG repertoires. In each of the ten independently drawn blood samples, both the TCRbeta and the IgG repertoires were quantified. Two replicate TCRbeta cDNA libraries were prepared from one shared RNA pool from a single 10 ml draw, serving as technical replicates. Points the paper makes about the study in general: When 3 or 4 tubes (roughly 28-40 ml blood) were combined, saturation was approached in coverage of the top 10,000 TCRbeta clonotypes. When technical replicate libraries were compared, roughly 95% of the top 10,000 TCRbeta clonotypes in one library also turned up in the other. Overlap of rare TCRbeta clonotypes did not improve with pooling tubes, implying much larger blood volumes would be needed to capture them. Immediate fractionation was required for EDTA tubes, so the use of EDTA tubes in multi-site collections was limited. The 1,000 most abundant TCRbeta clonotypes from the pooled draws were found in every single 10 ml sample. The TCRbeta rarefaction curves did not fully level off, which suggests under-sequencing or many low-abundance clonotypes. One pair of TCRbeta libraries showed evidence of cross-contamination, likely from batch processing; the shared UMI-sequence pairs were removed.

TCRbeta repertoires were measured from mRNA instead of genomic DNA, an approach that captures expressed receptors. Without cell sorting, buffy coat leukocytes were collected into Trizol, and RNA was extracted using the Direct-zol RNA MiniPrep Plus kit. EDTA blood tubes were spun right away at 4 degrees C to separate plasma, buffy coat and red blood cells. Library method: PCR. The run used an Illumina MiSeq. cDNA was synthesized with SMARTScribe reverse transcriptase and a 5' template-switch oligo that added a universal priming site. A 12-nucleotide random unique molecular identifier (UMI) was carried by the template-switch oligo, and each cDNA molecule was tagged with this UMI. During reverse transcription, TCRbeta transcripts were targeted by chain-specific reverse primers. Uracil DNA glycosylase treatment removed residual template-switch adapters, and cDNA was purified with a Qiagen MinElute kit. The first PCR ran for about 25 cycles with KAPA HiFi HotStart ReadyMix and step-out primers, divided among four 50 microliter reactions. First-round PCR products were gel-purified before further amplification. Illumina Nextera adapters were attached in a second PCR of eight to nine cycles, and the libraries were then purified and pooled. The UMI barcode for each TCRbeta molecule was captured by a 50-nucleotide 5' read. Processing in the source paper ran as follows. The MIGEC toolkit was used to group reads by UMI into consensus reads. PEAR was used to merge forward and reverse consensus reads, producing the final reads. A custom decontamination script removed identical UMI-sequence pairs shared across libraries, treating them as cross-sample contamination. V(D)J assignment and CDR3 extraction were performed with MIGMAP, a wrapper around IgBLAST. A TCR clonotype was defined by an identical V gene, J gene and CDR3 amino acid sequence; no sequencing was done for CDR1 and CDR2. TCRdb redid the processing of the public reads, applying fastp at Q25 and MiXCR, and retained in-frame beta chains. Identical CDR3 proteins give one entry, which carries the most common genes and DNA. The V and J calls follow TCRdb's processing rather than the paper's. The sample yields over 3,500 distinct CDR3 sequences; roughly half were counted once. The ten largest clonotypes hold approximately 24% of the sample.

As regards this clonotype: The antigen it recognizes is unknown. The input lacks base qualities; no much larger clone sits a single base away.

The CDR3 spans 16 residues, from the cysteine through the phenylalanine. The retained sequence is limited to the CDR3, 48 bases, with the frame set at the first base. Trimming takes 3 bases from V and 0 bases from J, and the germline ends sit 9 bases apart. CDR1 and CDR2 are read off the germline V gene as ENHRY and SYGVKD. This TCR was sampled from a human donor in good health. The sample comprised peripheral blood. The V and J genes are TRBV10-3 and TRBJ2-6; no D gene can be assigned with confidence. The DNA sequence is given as TGTGCCATCAGTGATGTCAGGAGCTCTGGGGCCAACGTCCTGACTTTC. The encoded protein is CAISDVRSSGANVLTF.